The 14 T cell receptor beta chains below all came from one sample that was sequenced in a study of T cells in Graves' hyperthyroidism and ophthalmopathy. Amplification of TCR beta CDR3 regions was performed using RNA transcripts as template. A first-round RT-PCR of the TCR CDR3 used the HTBI primer set. Using its own MiXCR run on the multiplex PCR reads, TCRdb lists one record per CDR3 protein. Among about 290,000 distinct CDR3 sequences listed, roughly 15% were seen once. The sample consisted of blood. The receptors originated from a woman in her thirties or forties with Graves' hyperthyroidism.

This clonotype was counted many times. This chain connects TRBV6-5 to TRBJ1-1; possible D gene TRBD1, 5 bases. The CDR3 is 14 amino acids. V lost 3 bases and J lost 6, with 14 bases in between. Germline V lookup: CDR1 MNHEY, CDR2 SVGAGI. The CDR3 coding sequence is TGTGCCAGCAGTTATCAAGGCCGGGGCTCTGAAGCTTTCTTT. Amino acids: CASSYQGRGSEAFF.

This clonotype has at least ten counts. This chain joins TRBV25-1 and TRBJ1-1; D might be TRBD1 (5 bases). The ends were cut back, 6 bases at V and 4 bases at J, with 15 bases in the middle. Germline V lookup: CDR1 MGHDK, CDR2 SYGVNS. This CDR3 region has 14 residues. The CDR3, as DNA: TGTGCCAGCAGGGGACGGAGGGGTTCCACTGAAGCTTTCTTT. This translates into CASRGRRGSTEAFF.

This clonotype was seen repeatedly, ten times or more. The rearrangement uses TRBV25-1 and TRBJ1-2; no definite D call. V shed 3 bases and J shed 4 bases, with 15 bases lying between them. CDR1 and CDR2 (germline): MGHDK, SYGVNS. This CDR3 is 15 amino acids long. The CDR3 loop is CASSEQDRESYGYTF. CDR3 DNA sequence: TGTGCCAGCAGTGAGCAAGATCGGGAGTCCTATGGCTACACCTTC.

This clonotype was observed a handful of times. Given a much more abundant clone one base away, this may be a read error. J is TRBJ1-4 and V is TRBV28; 7 nucleotides match TRBD1. The CDR3 loop spans 16 amino acids. Germline V lookup: CDR1 MDHEN, CDR2 SYDVKM. J lost 4 bases, V lost 6 bases, and 11 bases had no gene match. CDR3 sequence reads: CASSPGQAALNEKLFF. The DNA of the CDR3 is TGTGCCAGCAGCCCAGGACAGGCTGCTCTTAATGAAAAACTGTTTTTT.

There are many counts of this clonotype. The V and J genes are TRBV2 and TRBJ1-1; D gene ambiguous. The CDR3 contains 13 residues. The V end was cut by 6 bases, the J end by 1 base, with 9 bases between. Germline V gene data show CDR1 as SNHLY and CDR2 as FYNNEI. CDR3 region: CASRVTRNTEAFF. The DNA of the CDR3 is TGTGCCAGCAGGGTGACAAGGAACACTGAAGCTTTCTTT.

This clonotype occurred many times. The genes are TRBV19 and TRBJ1-4; D unclear. Germline assignment: CDR1 LNHDA and CDR2 SQIVND (reference sequence). Trimming stripped 1 base from V and 6 bases from J, with 9 bases between. This CDR3 spans 14 amino acids. CDR3 sequence (DNA): TGTGCCAGTAGTATAGGGGTAGGAGATGAAAAACTGTTTTTT. Translation gives CASSIGVGDEKLFF.

Turning to this clonotype: A much larger clone lies one base from this, so it may be a read error. This rearrangement joins TRBV20-1 to TRBJ2-5; no firm D call. Deletions cut 8 bases from V and 5 bases from J, with 9 bases between. CDR3 size: 10 residues. Germline CDR1 and CDR2: DFQATT and SNEGSKA (reference sequence). This CDR3 is CSSAQETQYF. CDR3 coding DNA: TGCAGTTCGGCGCAGGAGACCCAGTACTTC.

This clonotype turned up a few times. V usage is TRBV6-6 and J usage is TRBJ1-2; D unclear. This CDR3 spans 13 amino acids. V gave up 2 bases and J gave up 3 bases, with 7 bases separating them. The V gene's germline CDR1 is MNHNY and CDR2 SVGAGI (reference sequence). The CDR3 nucleotides are TGTGCCAGCAGTTACCAGAAAGACTATGGCTACACCTTC. This translates into CASSYQKDYGYTF.

This chain uses TRBV7-2 with TRBJ2-1, with 7 nucleotides matching TRBD2. The CDR3 spans 16 residues. The V gene end was trimmed by 1 base and the J gene end by 1 base; junction bases not matched to a gene: 4. CDR1 is SGHTA, CDR2 FQGNSA, per germline. This CDR3 is CASSLVAGASYNEQFF. The CDR3 DNA sequence: TGTGCCAGCAGCTTAGTGGCGGGAGCATCCTACAATGAGCAGTTCTTC.

This clonotype has a count of ten or more. The chain couples TRBV7-8 to TRBJ1-1; tentative D call: TRBD1 (5 bases). The CDR3 is 14 amino acids. V was shortened by 5 bases and J by 1 base, with 11 bases between the two germline ends. Germline V CDR1 and CDR2: SGHVS, FQNEAQ. This CDR3 is CASSPREGNTEAFF. The CDR3 bases are TGTGCCAGCAGCCCCAGGGAGGGGAACACTGAAGCTTTCTTT.

This clonotype has only a few counts. One base away lies a much larger clone, so this may be a sequencing read error. The chain couples TRBV27 to TRBJ2-5; a weak D match, TRBD2 (5 bases). The CDR3 has 13 amino acids. The germline CDR1 and CDR2 sequences are MNHEY and SMNVEV (reference sequence). The V gene lost 5 bases and the J gene lost 7 bases, with 14 bases spanning the gap. In DNA form, the CDR3 reads TGTGCCAGCAGTAAGCTAGCTCGGGGGACCCAGTACTTC. It encodes CASSKLARGTQYF.

In regard to this clonotype: A much more abundant neighbour one base away suggests this may be a read error. The rearrangement joins TRBV27 to TRBJ2-2, with TRBD2 matching 7 bases. This CDR3 has 15 amino acids. Unmatched junction bases numbered 6, after V lost 7 bases and J lost 1 base. Germline lookup yields CDR1 MNHEY and CDR2 SMNVEV (reference sequence). The CDR3 protein is CASKYGGKNTGELFF. CDR3 sequence (DNA): TGTGCCAGCAAGTACGGGGGGAAGAACACCGGGGAGCTGTTTTTT.

There are many counts of this clonotype. This chain joins TRBV5-1 and TRBJ2-3; D is ambiguous. The germline V and J ends were trimmed by 0 bases and 6 bases, with 8 bases remaining between them. CDR1 and CDR2 from the germline V gene are SGHRS and YFSETQ. This CDR3 is 13 amino acids long. CDR3 sequence reads: CASSLVTLDTQYF. DNA of the CDR3: TGCGCCAGCAGCTTGGTGACGCTTGATACGCAGTATTTT. Full variable domain (outside the CDR3, taken from reference TRBV5-1 and TRBJ2-3): KAGVTQTPRYLIKTRGQQVTLSCSPISGHRSVSWYQQTPGQGLQFLFEYFSETQRNKGNFPGRFSGRQFSNSRSEMNVSTLELGDSALYLCASSLVTLDTQYFGPGTRLTVL.

This clonotype was observed a few times. The V gene is TRBV5-1, the J gene TRBJ2-4; 9 bases align to TRBD1. Germline lookup yields CDR1 SGHRS and CDR2 YFSETQ. The V and J ends lost 5 bases and 3 bases, in that order; junction bases with no gene match: 9. This CDR3 region has 16 residues. The CDR3 nucleotides are TGCGCCAGCAGTCTAATTCCGGGACAGGGCAAAAACATTCAGTACTTC. Its protein is CASSLIPGQGKNIQYF.